The 32 T cell receptor beta chains in this list originate from one sample, sequenced in a study of T-cell memory formation after mild COVID-19. From the 5' RACE reads, TCRdb called clonotypes with MiXCR, one entry per CDR3 protein. The repertoire includes 130,000 to 150,000 distinct CDR3 sequences, 6% to 6.5% of them detected once, and more than 2% sits in the top ten. The sample consisted of PBMCs or a T cell subset sorted from them (not recorded which). These receptors were obtained from an adult woman who had mild COVID-19 (a few samples of this study predate the infection). Cell type and time point are not known.

The gene calls are TRBV6-1 and TRBJ1-2; D ambiguous. The CDR3 has 15 residues. Germline values: CDR1 MNHNS, CDR2 SASEGT. Deletions cut 8 bases from V and 7 bases from J, with 23 bases between. The CDR3: CASVEFRTLMAGYTF. The CDR3 DNA reads TGTGCCAGCGTCGAATTCAGGACGCTTATGGCTGGCTACACCTTC.

This clonotype has at least ten counts. The rearrangement links TRBV24-1 to TRBJ2-5, with unresolved D. This CDR3 is built from 17 residues. Germline V lookup: CDR1 KGHDR, CDR2 SFDVKD. V lost 2 bases and J lost 2, with 17 bases in between. The CDR3 here is CATSDSPSRSPQETQYF. CDR3 coding DNA: TGTGCCACCAGTGATTCGCCTTCGAGGAGCCCACAAGAGACCCAGTACTTC.

This clonotype was detected a few times. The genes are TRBV10-3 and TRBJ2-1, with a possible D match to TRBD1 (5 bases). V was pared by 2 bases and J by 0 bases, with 8 bases between. CDR3 length equals 15 residues. Germline lookup yields CDR1 ENHRY and CDR2 SYGVKD. CDR3 region: CAISEAGLSYNEQFF. The CDR3, as DNA: TGTGCCATCAGTGAGGCAGGGCTCTCCTACAATGAGCAGTTCTTC.

In this sample, this clonotype turned up many times. The chain links TRBV5-1 to TRBJ2-1, with D uncertain. The CDR3 is 15 residues long. Trimming stripped 3 bases from V and 2 bases from J, with 12 bases between. From germline, CDR1 is SGHRS and CDR2 YFSETQ. This CDR3 is CASSSTGFTYNEQFF. The DNA for the CDR3 is TGCGCCAGCAGCTCCACGGGCTTCACCTACAATGAGCAGTTCTTC.

Ten or more counts support this clonotype. This rearrangement joins TRBV5-1 to TRBJ2-5; no clear D gene. The CDR3 sequence is 15 residues long. Germline V gives CDR1 SGHRS, CDR2 YFSETQ. With 0 bases removed from V and 1 base from J, the gap between germline ends came to 10 bases. The CDR3 nucleotides read TGCGCCAGCAGCTTGGGGCCAGCGATCCAAGAGACCCAGTACTTC. Translated: CASSLGPAIQETQYF.

This clonotype was picked up many times. The chain has TRBV12-3 or TRBV12-4 and TRBJ2-1, with D hard to call. The V end was cut by 7 bases, the J end by 8 bases, with 21 bases between. The CDR3 is 15 residues long. CDR3 sequence (DNA): TGTGCCAGCAACCAACAGACCTTCCCCACGGATGAGCAGTTCTTC. This codes for CASNQQTFPTDEQFF.

This clonotype has at least ten counts. The rearrangement uses TRBV7-8 and TRBJ2-1, with 9 nucleotides matching TRBD2. Germline values: CDR1 SGHVS, CDR2 FQNEAQ. The CDR3 extends over 16 amino acids. V shed 0 bases, J shed 0 bases, and the junction held 0 bases outside the gene matches. In DNA, the CDR3 is TGTGCCAGCAGCTTAGCAGCGGGAGGCTCCTACAATGAGCAGTTCTTC. This codes for CASSLAAGGSYNEQFF.

This chain joins TRBV6-1 and TRBJ2-1; a weak D match, TRBD1 (6 bases). The CDR3 consists of 15 residues. The V gene's germline CDR1 is MNHNS and CDR2 SASEGT. V gave up 4 bases and J gave up 0 bases, with 10 bases separating them. This CDR3 is CASSADRSSYNEQFF. CDR3 DNA sequence: TGTGCCAGCAGTGCGGACAGAAGCTCCTACAATGAGCAGTTCTTC.

The rearrangement joins TRBV20-1 to TRBJ1-1, with 11 bases identical to TRBD1. The CDR3 extends over 15 amino acids. Germline trimming cut 2 bases from V and 1 base from J; bases unmatched to any gene: 3. Germline V gene sequence: CDR1 DFQATT, CDR2 SNEGSKA (reference sequence). CDR3 in amino acids: CSARWTGGRNTEAFF. The CDR3 DNA reads as TGCAGTGCTAGATGGACAGGGGGCCGGAACACTGAAGCTTTCTTT.

This clonotype has at least ten counts. This sequence joins TRBV6-5 and TRBJ2-7; 7 nucleotides match TRBD2. The CDR3 contains 16 residues. V dropped 0 bases and J dropped 3; count of bases not matched to a gene: 8. Germline V CDR1 and CDR2: MNHEY, SVGAGI. CDR3 residues: CASSYSTSTHHYEQYF. The CDR3 coding sequence is TGTGCCAGCAGTTACTCGACTAGCACACATCACTACGAGCAGTACTTC.

This clonotype came up many times. The chain joins TRBV15 to TRBJ2-1; 7 bases are shared with TRBD2. Trimming at V came to 8 bases and at J to 3 bases, leaving 10 bases not matched to a gene. Germline V CDR1 and CDR2: LNHNV, YYDKDF (reference sequence). The CDR3 runs to 15 residues. In DNA form, the CDR3 reads TGTGCCACCGGCGCCGGGACTACCAACTACAATGAGCAGTTCTTC. Translated, it gives CATGAGTTNYNEQFF.

The table lists this clonotype with many counts. This chain connects TRBV5-6 to TRBJ2-4; no definite D call. The CDR3 spans 13 residues. From germline, CDR1 is SGHDT and CDR2 YYEEEE. With 0 bases removed from V and 6 bases from J, the gap between germline ends came to 7 bases. CDR3 nucleotides: TGTGCCAGCAGCTTGGGCCTTTCAAACATTCAGTACTTC. Translated, it gives CASSLGLSNIQYF.

This clonotype was observed a handful of times. The J gene is TRBJ1-1, the V gene TRBV7-2; 9 bases are a match to TRBD1. The V gene's germline CDR1 is SGHTA and CDR2 FQGNSA. Trimming removed 8 bases from V and 0 bases from J; junction bases left unmatched: 4. CDR3 size: 14 residues. CDR3 nucleotides: TGTGCCAGCTCCGGGACAGGGCTGAACACTGAAGCTTTCTTT. It is translated as CASSGTGLNTEAFF.

This clonotype occurred many times. The chain couples TRBV4-2 to TRBJ2-1; D is perhaps TRBD1 or TRBD2 (5 bases each). The V and J ends lost 3 bases and 3 bases respectively, with 21 bases between them. The CDR3 loop spans 18 amino acids. The germline V gene encodes CDR1 LGHNA and CDR2 YNFKEQ. The CDR3 sequence is CASSQFGVRDRSYNEQFF. CDR3 nucleotides: TGTGCCAGCAGCCAGTTTGGCGTCCGGGACCGCAGCTACAATGAGCAGTTCTTC.

In this sample, this clonotype turned up a few times. The CDR3 nucleotides read TGCAGTGCCCCGGGACAGGGAGTCCACGAGCAGTACTTC. Translated, it gives CSAPGQGVHEQYF. The J gene is TRBJ2-7, the V gene TRBV20-1; 9 positions agree with TRBD1. V was clipped by 6 bases and J by 5 bases; unmatched bases: 8. CDR1 and CDR2 from the germline V gene are DFQATT and SNEGSKA (reference sequence). There are 13 residues in the CDR3.

The table lists this clonotype with a few counts. The rearrangement joins TRBV12-3 or TRBV12-4 to TRBJ2-7, with 11 positions matching TRBD1. V lost 3 bases, J lost 0 bases, and 13 bases stayed unmatched. The CDR3 has 19 residues. The CDR3 spells CASSFNFGTGQGDSYEQYF. Written as DNA, the CDR3 is TGTGCCAGCAGTTTCAACTTCGGGACGGGACAGGGGGACTCCTACGAGCAGTACTTC.

There are many counts of this clonotype. This CDR3 reads CASSLLPGPQETQYF. Written as DNA, the CDR3 is TGCGCCAGCAGCCTTCTTCCAGGTCCCCAAGAGACCCAGTACTTC. This chain connects TRBV4-1 to TRBJ2-5; D remains unclear. The CDR3 is made up of 15 amino acids. Germline assignment: CDR1 MGHRA and CDR2 YSYEKL. Trimming pared 4 bases from V and 1 base from J, leaving 13 bases between.

There are many counts of this clonotype. The V gene is TRBV18, the J gene TRBJ2-2, with D unclear. There are 13 residues in the CDR3. Per germline, CDR1 KGHSH and CDR2 LQKENI. With 6 bases removed from V and 5 bases from J, the gap between germline ends came to 10 bases. The CDR3 nucleotides are TGTGCCAGCTCGAACGGTGGTACCGGGGAGCTGTTTTTT. As protein: CASSNGGTGELFF.

This clonotype was observed a handful of times. The V gene is TRBV10-3, the J gene TRBJ2-7; 7 positions match TRBD2. Germline trimming cut 8 bases from V and 3 bases from J; bases unmatched to any gene: 13. Germline assignment: CDR1 ENHRY and CDR2 SYGVKD. The CDR3 contains 15 residues. CDR3 nucleotide sequence: TGTGCCATCGGGGGGGGAGCGGGGAAAAACTACGAGCAGTACTTC. Translated: CAIGGGAGKNYEQYF.

This clonotype was seen more than once but under ten times. This chain uses TRBV7-6 with TRBJ2-1, with 9 nucleotides matching TRBD2. CDR1 and CDR2 from the germline V gene are SGHVS and FNYEAQ. V shed 5 bases and J 8 bases; nucleotides not matched to a gene: 4. The CDR3 is 13 residues long. The CDR3 sequence is CASSHAGGDEQFF. The CDR3 DNA sequence: TGTGCCAGCAGCCACGCGGGGGGGGATGAGCAGTTCTTC. Complete variable domain (other parts from reference TRBV7-6 and TRBJ2-1): GAGVSQSPRYKVTKRGQDVALRCDPISGHVSLYWYRQALGQGPEFLTYFNYEAQQDKSGLPNDRFSAERPEGSISTLTIQRTEQRDSAMYRCASSHAGGDEQFFGPGTRLTVL.

At least ten counts were recorded for this clonotype. This sequence joins TRBV5-1 and TRBJ2-1; 10 nucleotides match TRBD2. This CDR3 spans 18 amino acids. V was pared by 0 bases and J by 5 bases, with 11 bases of the junction left unmatched. Germline V gene data show CDR1 as SGHRS and CDR2 as YFSETQ. This chain's CDR3 is CASSLAPHSGGPNNEQFF. DNA for the CDR3: TGCGCCAGCAGCTTGGCCCCCCATAGCGGGGGGCCCAACAATGAGCAGTTCTTC.

The gene calls are TRBV5-1 and TRBJ2-3; TRBD1 or TRBD2 may be the D gene (6 bases each). Germline CDR1 and CDR2: SGHRS and YFSETQ. This CDR3 region has 14 residues. The V and J ends lost 4 bases and 8 bases respectively, with 17 bases between them. This CDR3 is CASSTGDTGVTQYF. For the CDR3, the DNA is TGCGCCAGCAGCACGGGGGACACCGGCGTTACGCAGTATTTT.

This clonotype was observed a few times. The V gene is TRBV11-3, the J gene TRBJ2-4; 7 bases fit TRBD1. V dropped 5 bases and J dropped 8; count of bases not matched to a gene: 12. In germline, CDR1 is SGHNT, CDR2 YENEEA. The CDR3 extends over 15 amino acids. The CDR3 bases are TGTGCCAGCAGCCACGGAAGAACAGGGGTAGACATTCAGTACTTC. Translation gives CASSHGRTGVDIQYF.

The chain employs TRBV19 and TRBJ2-1; D gene unclear. There are 16 residues in the CDR3. Germline lookup yields CDR1 LNHDA and CDR2 SQIVND (reference sequence). V lost 3 bases to trimming and J lost 2 bases, with 14 bases between them. CDR3 amino acids: CASSISPLGTYNEQFF. Here the CDR3 DNA reads TGTGCCAGTAGTATTTCTCCCCTAGGTACCTACAATGAGCAGTTCTTC.

This clonotype was detected a few times. The CDR3 nucleotides read TGTGCCAGCAGCTTAACGACTGGGACCGTCTATGGCTACACCTTC. Protein product: CASSLTTGTVYGYTF. The chain couples TRBV7-2 to TRBJ1-2; D perhaps matches TRBD1 (5 bases). CDR1 and CDR2 (germline): SGHTA, FQGNSA. This CDR3 region has 15 residues. Trimming left V 2 bases short and J 4 bases short, with 14 bases between. The full variable domain, its missing parts supplied by reference TRBV7-2 and TRBJ1-2, is GAGVSQSPSNKVTEKGKDVELRCDPISGHTALYWYRQSLGQGLEFLIYFQGNSAPDKSGLPSDRFSAERTGGSVSTLTIQRTQQEDSAVYLCASSLTTGTVYGYTFGSGTRLTVV.

This clonotype was detected only a few times. This sequence joins TRBV20-1 and TRBJ2-3; D is unresolved. CDR3 length: 14 residues. Germline-derived CDR1 and CDR2 are DFQATT and SNEGSKA (reference sequence). Trimming shortened V by 5 bases and J by 1 base, and 13 bases separated the two germline ends. CDR3 loop: CSARAHPGTDTQYF. The DNA of the CDR3 is TGCAGTGCTCGGGCTCACCCGGGCACAGATACGCAGTATTTT.

The rearrangement links TRBV25-1 to TRBJ2-7; D not certain. This CDR3 spans 11 amino acids. V shed 2 bases and J shed 6 bases, with 5 bases lying between them. From germline, CDR1 is MGHDK and CDR2 SYGVNS. The CDR3 region is CASSEVGEQYF. CDR3 in DNA: TGTGCCAGCAGTGAAGTGGGCGAGCAGTACTTC.

This clonotype was seen repeatedly, ten times or more. This chain links TRBV7-8 with TRBJ2-3, with 9 bases fitting TRBD1. The CDR3 totals 17 residues. V was pared by 5 bases and J by 2 bases, with 11 bases of the junction left unmatched. The germline V gene has CDR1 SGHVS and CDR2 FQNEAQ. The CDR3 DNA reads as TGTGCCAGCAGCCCAAAGGGACAGGGTTTACTCACAGATACGCAGTATTTT. This translates into CASSPKGQGLLTDTQYF.

Points on this clonotype: A much larger clone differs from this one at a single base, so this may be a read error. The V gene is TRBV29-1, the J gene TRBJ2-3, with TRBD2 identical over 8 bases. The CDR3 spans 16 residues. Germline loops: CDR1 SQVTM, CDR2 ANQGSEA. Trimming cost V 4 bases and J 5 bases; bases outside gene matches: 14. The CDR3 nucleotides are TGCAGCGTTGCTTCCGGGACTAGAGGGAGAGGAGATACGCAGTATTTT. Amino acids: CSVASGTRGRGDTQYF.

In DNA form, the CDR3 reads TGTGCCAACAGCCCTACTAGCGTGATAGATACGCAGTATTTT. Protein sequence: CANSPTSVIDTQYF. This sequence joins TRBV12-3 or TRBV12-4 and TRBJ2-3; TRBD2 matches at 7 bases. The CDR3 totals 14 residues. Losses at the gene ends were 10 bases for V and 5 bases for J; bases not matched to a gene: 12.

In its sample, this clonotype was seen many times. One end of the junction does not line up with germline, which may come from a read error. V gene TRBV10-3 combines with J gene TRBJ2-3; D is uncertain. Germline V gene data show CDR1 as ENHRY and CDR2 as SYGVKD. This CDR3 has 13 amino acids. Here the CDR3 reads CATSFGSADTQYF. The CDR3 DNA follows: TGTGCCACCAGTTTTGGGTCAGCAGATACGCAGTATTTT.

The genes are TRBV20-1 and TRBJ1-2; D gene uncertain. V gave up 3 bases and J gave up 2 bases, with 10 bases separating them. The CDR3 extends over 13 amino acids. Germline lookup yields CDR1 DFQATT and CDR2 SNEGSKA (reference sequence). CDR3 sequence reads: CSARSGLNYGYTF. In nucleotides, the CDR3 is TGCAGTGCTAGGTCGGGGTTAAACTATGGCTACACCTTC.